This T cell receptor (beta chain) was captured in a study of blood T cell repertoires in COVID-19. Study information: The analysed material was cDNA or gDNA that came from T cells, B-cell-depleted T cells, or PBMCs.

Original processing methods: Nucleated cell number was recorded as an estimate derived from reference gene primer amplification. Sequencing was performed with immunoSEQ multiplex PCR; in TCRdb, only in-frame clones are kept and a portion is missing. From that table come the V and J calls and clone size; the DNA was used to work out D and trimming. The sample has more than 150,000 clones; 85% to 90% are singletons. Germline lookup yields CDR1 LGHNA and CDR2 YNFKEQ. The CDR3 is made up of 16 amino acids. V dropped 1 base and J dropped 1 base, with 12 bases sitting between them. Seattle patients were enrolled during active infection and followed longitudinally.

The sample taken for sequencing was peripheral blood. The rearrangement uses TRBV4-2 and TRBJ2-3, with D possibly being TRBD1 (6 bases). The source of this sequence is a woman aged 70 to 79 with COVID-19, enrolled during active disease. The CDR3 sequence: CASSQAQDRGTDTQYF. DNA for the CDR3: TGTGCCAGCAGCCAAGCCCAGGACAGAGGCACAGATACGCAGTATTTT.